The 20 T cell receptor beta chains below all came from one sample that was sequenced in a study of shared clonotypes between healthy human individuals. Repertoires were generated with immunoSEQ multiplex PCR, while TCRdb's copy carries only in-frame clones and drops some. The table records hundreds of thousands of clones, roughly 72% of them present only once. Material: memory CD4+ T cells sorted from blood. Subset: CD45RA-negative fraction. These receptors all stem from a woman between 25 and 40 years old in good health.

Concerning this clone: In the same sample, other DNA sequences code for this CDR3. The V gene is TRBV5-1, the J gene TRBJ2-1; D is perhaps TRBD1 (6 bases). The V and J ends lost 4 bases and 0 bases respectively, with 11 bases between them. Per the germline V gene, CDR1 is SGHRS and CDR2 is YFSETQ. CDR3 length: 15 amino acids. CDR3 nucleotide sequence: TGCGCCAGCAGCAAGGACAGTTCCTCCTACAATGAGCAGTTCTTC. It encodes CASSKDSSSYNEQFF.

The chain has TRBV28 and TRBJ1-1; D not resolved. Germline values: CDR1 MDHEN, CDR2 SYDVKM. The V gene lost 10 bases and the J gene lost 1 base, with 10 bases spanning the gap. The CDR3 length is 12 residues. CDR3 sequence: CATRLKNTEAFF. As DNA, the CDR3 is TGTGCCACCCGACTGAAGAACACTGAAGCTTTCTTT.

The rearrangement joins TRBV27 to TRBJ2-7, with TRBD2 identical over 7 bases. The V gene end was trimmed by 5 bases and the J gene end by 6 bases; junction bases not matched to a gene: 13. Germline V CDR1 and CDR2: MNHEY, SMNVEV (reference sequence). This CDR3 is built from 15 residues. The CDR3 DNA is TGTGCCAGCAGTCTCGTAGCGGGTGTGGACTCCGAGCAGTACTTC. This codes for CASSLVAGVDSEQYF.

The genes are TRBV28 and TRBJ1-2, with 7 bases that match TRBD1. Germline loops: CDR1 MDHEN, CDR2 SYDVKM. There are 11 residues in the CDR3. J gave up 5 bases and V 6 bases, and 0 bases lay outside the gene matches. The DNA of the CDR3 is TGTGCCAGCAGGGGACAGTATGGCTACACCTTC. It translates to CASRGQYGYTF.

This chain joins TRBV28 and TRBJ2-6, with D perhaps matching TRBD2 (6 bases). This CDR3 contains 15 residues. Trimming took off 4 bases at V and 2 bases at J, with 9 bases between the two ends. CDR1 MDHEN and CDR2 SYDVKM come from the germline V gene. CDR3 coding DNA: TGTGCCAGCAGTTCGCGGGGTCCTGGGGCCAACGTCCTGACTTTC. Protein product: CASSSRGPGANVLTF. Full variable domain (rest looked up from reference TRBV28 and TRBJ2-6): DVKVTQSSRYLVKRTGEKVFLECVQDMDHENMFWYRQDPGLGLRLIYFSYDVKMKEKGDIPEGYSVSREKKERFSLILESASTNQTSMYLCASSSRGPGANVLTFGAGSRLTVL.

The chain has TRBV14 and TRBJ2-3; maybe TRBD2 (6 bases). V shed 4 bases and J shed 9 bases, with 17 bases lying between them. CDR1 is SGHDN and CDR2 is FVKESK in the germline V gene. The CDR3 is made up of 14 amino acids. CDR3 loop: CASSLHGGTSTQYF. DNA for the CDR3: TGTGCCAGCAGCCTTCACGGGGGAACCTCGACGCAGTATTTT.

The V call is TRBV6-1, the J call TRBJ2-1; 7 bases match TRBD1. CDR3 length equals 16 residues. V trimming: 4 bases; J trimming: 3 bases; junction bases outside the gene matches: 9. Per germline, CDR1 MNHNS and CDR2 SASEGT. CDR3 nucleotide sequence: TGTGCCAGCAGTGGCCGAACAGGGGCGGACTACAATGAGCAGTTCTTC. Its protein is CASSGRTGADYNEQFF.

This sequence joins TRBV7-9 and TRBJ2-7; 9 bases map to TRBD1. Germline CDR1 and CDR2: SEHNR and FQNEAQ (reference sequence). The length of the CDR3 is 13 residues. With V trimmed by 7 bases and J by 4 bases, 5 bases remained unmatched. The CDR3 DNA reads as TGTGCCAGCACCCTCGGACAGGGGTACGAGCAGTACTTC. Amino acids: CASTLGQGYEQYF.

This sequence joins TRBV19 and TRBJ2-1; perhaps TRBD1 as D (6 bases). The germline V gene has CDR1 LNHDA and CDR2 SQIVND (reference sequence). The CDR3 has 13 residues. The germline V and J ends were trimmed by 1 base and 9 bases, with 10 bases remaining between them. CDR3 DNA: TGTGCCAGTAGTATAGGCAGGGGTGGTGAGCAGTTCTTC. It encodes CASSIGRGGEQFF.

The CDR3 loop is CASSPSVTGGYNEQFF. Here the CDR3 DNA reads TGTGCCAGCAGCCCCTCCGTGACAGGGGGTTACAATGAGCAGTTCTTC. The V gene is TRBV7-6, the J gene TRBJ2-1; 9 bases line up with TRBD1. The CDR3 has 16 amino acids. The V gene end was trimmed by 5 bases and the J gene end by 4 bases; junction bases not matched to a gene: 9. From germline, CDR1 is SGHVS and CDR2 FNYEAQ.

The rearrangement joins TRBV4-1 to TRBJ2-2; tentative D call: TRBD2 (6 bases). Germline CDR1 and CDR2: MGHRA and YSYEKL. The V end was cut by 2 bases, the J end by 4 bases, with 17 bases between. The CDR3 runs 17 residues. CDR3 amino acids: CASSQPALGGGTGELFF. The CDR3 DNA follows: TGCGCCAGCAGCCAACCCGCCCTTGGGGGAGGCACCGGGGAGCTGTTTTTT.

The CDR3 DNA sequence: TGTGCCCGGAAGGCTCACAATAAGGACGAGCAGTACTTC. Translating gives CARKAHNKDEQYF. The V and J genes are TRBV30 and TRBJ2-7; no clear D gene. The CDR3 runs to 13 residues. The germline V gene encodes CDR1 GTSNPN and CDR2 SVGIG (reference sequence). V lost 8 bases to trimming and J lost 5 bases, with 19 bases between them.

This clone was observed a few times. The chain links TRBV9 to TRBJ2-4; perhaps D is TRBD1 or TRBD2 (6 bases each). There are 13 residues in the CDR3. Germline CDR1 SGDLS, CDR2 YYNGEE. Trimming stripped 0 bases from V and 11 bases from J, with 12 bases between. CDR3 DNA sequence: TGTGCCAGCAGCGTAGTGTTTGGGGGGCTTCAGTACTTC. Protein product: CASSVVFGGLQYF.

V gene TRBV7-9 combines with J gene TRBJ2-1; D call uncertain. The CDR3 is 15 amino acids. The V gene's germline CDR1 is SEHNR and CDR2 FQNEAQ (reference sequence). The V end was cut by 3 bases, the J end by 8 bases, with 17 bases between. The CDR3 coding sequence is TGTGCCAGCAGCTTTCAAAATCTGGAGTACGATGAGCAGTTCTTC. Protein sequence: CASSFQNLEYDEQFF.

This clone was seen once. V and J are TRBV6-1 and TRBJ1-2; D is perhaps TRBD1 (5 bases). V was cut by 5 bases and J by 8 bases, with 18 bases left in between. Germline CDR1 reads MNHNS; CDR2 reads SASEGT. The CDR3 covers 14 residues. The CDR3 loop reads CASSTSGGMDGYTF. The DNA of the CDR3 is TGTGCCAGCAGTACATCCGGGGGAATGGACGGCTACACCTTC.

In its sample, this clone was seen a few times. DNA for the CDR3: TGTGCCAGCTCACCAACCGACAGGCCCACGCAGTATTTT. Translation gives CASSPTDRPTQYF. This chain joins TRBV18 and TRBJ2-3, with D possibly TRBD1 on 6 matching bases. Germline loops: CDR1 KGHSH, CDR2 LQKENI. Trimming left V 2 bases short and J 9 bases short, with 12 bases between. The CDR3 has 13 amino acids.

V is TRBV7-9 and J is TRBJ2-3, with 16 bases lining up with TRBD2. The CDR3 has 17 amino acids. The germline V gene has CDR1 SEHNR and CDR2 FQNEAQ (reference sequence). V was pared by 3 bases and J by 3 bases, with 3 bases of the junction left unmatched. In nucleotides, the CDR3 is TGTGCCAGCAGCTTTAAGGGACTAGCGGGAGGGACAGATACGCAGTATTTT. Translating it yields CASSFKGLAGGTDTQYF.

The chain links TRBV29-1 to TRBJ2-7; D unclear. CDR1 SQVTM and CDR2 ANQGSEA come from the germline V gene. The V end was cut by 4 bases, the J end by 4 bases, with 11 bases between. This CDR3 has 12 residues. The CDR3, as DNA: TGCAGCGTTGTTATAACAGAGTACGAGCAGTACTTC. Its protein product is CSVVITEYEQYF.

The chain is built from TRBV11-2 and TRBJ2-1, with D possibly being TRBD2 (6 bases). Per germline, CDR1 SGHAT and CDR2 FQNNGV. The CDR3 consists of 12 residues. With 4 bases removed from V and 15 bases from J, the gap between germline ends came to 16 bases. CDR3 amino acids: CASSSRSGRGFF. The CDR3 DNA is TGTGCCAGCAGCTCACGCTCAGGGCGGGGGTTCTTC.

Here the CDR3 reads CASSRRDRGQETQYF. CDR3 nucleotides: TGCGCCAGCAGCAGGCGGGACAGGGGACAAGAGACCCAGTACTTC. The chain has TRBV5-1 and TRBJ2-5; 10 bases match TRBD1. CDR1 is SGHRS and CDR2 is YFSETQ in the germline V gene. The length of the CDR3 is 15 residues. V shed 4 bases, J shed 2 bases, and the junction held 5 bases outside the gene matches.